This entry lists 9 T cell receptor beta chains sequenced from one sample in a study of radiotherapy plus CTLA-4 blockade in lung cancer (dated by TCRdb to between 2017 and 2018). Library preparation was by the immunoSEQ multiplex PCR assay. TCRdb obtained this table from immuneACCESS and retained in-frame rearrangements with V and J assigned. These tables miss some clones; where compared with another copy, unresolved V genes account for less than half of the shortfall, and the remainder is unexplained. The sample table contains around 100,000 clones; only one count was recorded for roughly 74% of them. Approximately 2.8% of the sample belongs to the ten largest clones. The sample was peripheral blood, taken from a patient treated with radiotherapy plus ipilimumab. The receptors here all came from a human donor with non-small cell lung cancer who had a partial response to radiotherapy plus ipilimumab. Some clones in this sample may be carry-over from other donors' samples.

CDR3 DNA: TGTGCCAGCAGCATAGCGGGGGGCGGGGAAGAGACCCAGTACTTC. Protein: CASSIAGGGEETQYF. This chain uses TRBV28 with TRBJ2-5; 10 bases agree with TRBD2. The V segment lost 6 bases and the J segment 3 bases; nucleotides outside the gene matches: 7. Germline CDR1 is MDHEN and CDR2 is SYDVKM. The CDR3 consists of 15 residues.

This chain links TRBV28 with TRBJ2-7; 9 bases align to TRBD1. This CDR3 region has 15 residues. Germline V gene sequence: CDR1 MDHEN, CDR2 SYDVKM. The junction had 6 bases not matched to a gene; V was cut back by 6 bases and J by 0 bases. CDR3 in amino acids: CASRGQGTSSYEQYF. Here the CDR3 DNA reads TGTGCCAGCAGAGGACAGGGGACCAGCTCCTACGAGCAGTACTTC.

The CDR3 protein is CASSPLGGEATGELFF. The CDR3 DNA sequence: TGTGCCAGTAGCCCGTTAGGGGGAGAGGCCACCGGGGAGCTGTTTTTT. This chain joins TRBV19 and TRBJ2-2; D may be TRBD1 (6 bases). In germline, CDR1 is LNHDA, CDR2 SQIVND (reference sequence). V was shortened by 6 bases and J by 4 bases, with 18 bases between the two germline ends. This CDR3 has 16 amino acids.

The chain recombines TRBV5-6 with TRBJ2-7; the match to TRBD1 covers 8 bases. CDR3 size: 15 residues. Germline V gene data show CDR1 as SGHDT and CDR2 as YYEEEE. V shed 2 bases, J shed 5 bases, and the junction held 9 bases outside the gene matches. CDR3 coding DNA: TGTGCCAGCAGCTTATGGGGGACAGGTGGAAACGAGCAGTACTTC. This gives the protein CASSLWGTGGNEQYF.

The CDR3 loop reads CASSESGFGYTF. Here the CDR3 DNA reads TGTGCCAGCAGTGAATCGGGGTTTGGCTACACCTTC. V gene TRBV6-1 combines with J gene TRBJ1-2; D is unclear. The length of the CDR3 is 12 residues. Between the trimmed V and J ends, which lost 2 bases and 7 bases, there was a span of 8 bases. Germline V lookup: CDR1 MNHNS, CDR2 SASEGT.

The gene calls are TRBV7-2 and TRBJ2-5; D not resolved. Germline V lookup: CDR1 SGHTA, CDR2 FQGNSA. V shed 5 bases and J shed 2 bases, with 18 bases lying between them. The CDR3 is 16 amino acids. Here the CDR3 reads CASSLGGVRVQETQYF. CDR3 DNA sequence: TGTGCCAGCAGCCTCGGTGGCGTCCGGGTACAAGAGACCCAGTACTTC.

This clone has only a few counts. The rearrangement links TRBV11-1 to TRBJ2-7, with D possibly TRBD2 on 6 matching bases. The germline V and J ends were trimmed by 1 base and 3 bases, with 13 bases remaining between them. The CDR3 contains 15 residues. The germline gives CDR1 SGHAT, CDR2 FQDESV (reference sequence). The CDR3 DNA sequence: TGTGCCAGCAGCTTAGGTGGCGGGGCGGGCTACGAGCAGTACTTC. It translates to CASSLGGGAGYEQYF.

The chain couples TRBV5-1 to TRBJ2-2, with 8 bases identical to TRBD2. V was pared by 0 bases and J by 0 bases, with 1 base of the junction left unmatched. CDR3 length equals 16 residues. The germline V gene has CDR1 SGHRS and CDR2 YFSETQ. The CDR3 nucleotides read TGCGCCAGCAGCTTGGGGGGACTAGCGAACACCGGGGAGCTGTTTTTT. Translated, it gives CASSLGGLANTGELFF.

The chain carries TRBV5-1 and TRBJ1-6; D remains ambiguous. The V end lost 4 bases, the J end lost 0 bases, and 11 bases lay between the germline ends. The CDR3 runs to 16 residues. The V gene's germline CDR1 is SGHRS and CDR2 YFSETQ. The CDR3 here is CASSPGSNSYNSPLHF. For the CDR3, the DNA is TGCGCCAGCAGCCCGGGGTCCAACTCCTATAATTCACCCCTCCACTTT.